The entry below gives a single TCR beta chain sequence along with its context. This clonotype turned up a few times. Its antigen is still unknown. Base qualities are not provided; no much larger clone lies one nucleotide away. Only healthy Caucasian donors were included. The twin cohort comprised three pairs of female monozygotic twins, all aged about 18 to 30 years. Miltenyi CD45RO+ enrichment and human naive T-cell isolation kits were used to isolate memory (CD45RO+) and naive T cells from PBMC. Libraries were built with 5' RACE. TCRdb names Illumina HiSeq 2000 as the instrument used. A universal primer binding site was introduced by template switching, and a unique molecular identifier was present in the final cDNA, enabling accurate counting of TCR cDNA molecules. Specific primers in the conserved constant-segment region were used to synthesize first-strand cDNA for TCR alpha and beta chains. To control for contamination, every cDNA library carried two barcodes: a SMART-Mk sample barcode plus Illumina barcodes. TruSeq adapter sequences and Illumina sample barcodes were added in two successive PCR steps. The Illumina HiSeq platform was used with custom primers to sequence TCR alpha and beta cDNA libraries. The original methods were these. MiGEC processed the raw reads to extract unique molecular identifiers, while MiXCR was used to determine the CDR3 positions. For each individual, recombination models were inferred using an EM algorithm with the repgenHMM and IGoR tools. The tcR package in R was used for shared clonotype analysis, with sharing normalized by the product of cloneset sizes. Out-of-frame nonproductive sequences were analyzed to study raw recombination free of thymic and clonal selection effects. The public reads were reanalyzed by TCRdb: fastp trimming at Q25, MiXCR alignment, in-frame beta chains only. Identical CDR3 protein sequences are pooled into one entry, listed with their most common genes and DNA. The V and J calls and clone size are TCRdb's, not the authors'. This sample is represented by 200,000 to 250,000 distinct CDR3 sequences; more than 6.5% of them were singletons. The leading ten clones occupy about 2% of the sample.

This sample was taken from a study of identical twins (dated by TCRdb to 2015 to 2016). The study in broad terms: TCR alpha and beta repertoires from monozygotic twins, unrelated adults of various ages and cord blood were deep-sequenced to test whether fetal clonotypes persist. To rule out contamination, replicate twin experiments were performed at different times with different library preparation protocols.

From the cysteine through the phenylalanine, the CDR3 covers 16 amino acids. Of the read, only the CDR3 DNA is kept; its 48 bases are in frame from base 1. Trimming costs V 3 bases and J 2 bases, and their ends lie 14 bases apart. Looking up the germline V gene yields CDR1 KGHSY and CDR2 FQNENV. The full study reports these points: The excess sharing between twins in beta out-of-frame sequences was weaker because fewer shared sequences reduced the signal-to-noise ratio. Zero-insertion analyses could be partly confounded by invariant T cells such as MAIT and iNKT, though diverse VJ usage argued against such confounding for most clonotypes. Abundant cord blood beta clonotypes carried fewer insertions; young adult naive repertoires showed a weaker similar trend, while memory repertoires showed none. Because the same donors could not be followed over many years, the conclusions depended on cross-sectional statistical analysis. Out-of-frame TCR alpha sharing in monozygotic twins was systematically underestimated by recombination models, whereas sharing between unrelated individuals was in agreement with the recombination models. Compared with coincidental sharing between unrelated individuals, out-of-frame TCR alpha sequences shared between twins had an excess of sequences with low generation probability.

The same data also went into a second study, on yellow fever vaccine responses in identical twins. The second study's authors report: According to the authors, in identical twins the way T cells responded to vaccination appeared partly convergent and partly personalized. In the study, vaccine-responding T cell clones were precisely tracked in identical twins.

The TCR originated in a woman aged 18-29 years in good health. The sequence joins TRBV16 to TRBJ1-5, with the D gene not clear enough to name. The sequenced sample was memory (CD45RO+) T cells sorted from blood. The sample's cell subset or site label is to be understood as: CD45RO+ enriched T cells. The CDR3 reads as follows: CASSQQLGKGNQPQHF. The bases are TGTGCCAGCAGCCAGCAGTTGGGTAAAGGCAATCAGCCCCAGCATTTT.